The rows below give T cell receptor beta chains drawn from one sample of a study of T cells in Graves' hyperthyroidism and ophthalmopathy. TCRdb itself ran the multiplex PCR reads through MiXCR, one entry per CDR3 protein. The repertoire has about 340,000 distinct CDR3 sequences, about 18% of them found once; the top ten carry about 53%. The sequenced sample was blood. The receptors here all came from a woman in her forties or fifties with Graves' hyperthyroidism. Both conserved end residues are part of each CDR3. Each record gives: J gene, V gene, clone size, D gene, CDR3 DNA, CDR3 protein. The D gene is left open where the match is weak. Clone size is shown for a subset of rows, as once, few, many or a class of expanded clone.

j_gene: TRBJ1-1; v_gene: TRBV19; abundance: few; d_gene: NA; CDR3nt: TGTGCCAGTAGTTCGGGGGAACAGACTGAAGCTTTCTTT; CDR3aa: CASSSGEQTEAFF
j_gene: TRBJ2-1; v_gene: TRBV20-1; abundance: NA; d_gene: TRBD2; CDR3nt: TGCAGTGCTAGGGACAGCGGGAGAACCCACAATGAGCAGTTCTTC; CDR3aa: CSARDSGRTHNEQFF
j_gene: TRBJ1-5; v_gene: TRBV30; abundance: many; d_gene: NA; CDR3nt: TGTGCCTGGAGTGTAGGAGGGAGCAATCAGCCCCAGCATTTT; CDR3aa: CAWSVGGSNQPQHF
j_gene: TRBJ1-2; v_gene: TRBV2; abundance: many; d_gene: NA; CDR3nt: TGTGCCAGCCCGGAGGTTGGGCTGAATGGCTACACCTTC; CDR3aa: CASPEVGLNGYTF
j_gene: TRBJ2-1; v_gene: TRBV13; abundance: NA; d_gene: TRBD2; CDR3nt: TGTGCCAGCAGCGTGAGCGGGGGGGCCTCCTACAATGAGCAGTTCTTC; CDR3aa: CASSVSGGASYNEQFF
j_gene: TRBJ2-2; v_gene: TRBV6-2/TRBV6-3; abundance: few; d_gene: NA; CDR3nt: TGTGCCAGCAGTTATCGGGGTCCCGGGGAGCTGTTTTTT; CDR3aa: CASSYRGPGELFF
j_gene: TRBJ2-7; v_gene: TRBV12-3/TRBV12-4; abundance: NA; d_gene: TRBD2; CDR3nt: TGTGCCAGCAGCGGGAGGTGGCCCTACGAGCAGTACTTC; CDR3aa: CASSGRWPYEQYF
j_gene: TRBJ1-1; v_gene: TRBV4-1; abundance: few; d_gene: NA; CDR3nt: TGCGCCAGCAGCCCCCATGGAGGGTTGGGCTCCATGAACACTGAAGCTTTCTTT; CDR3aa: CASSPHGGLGSMNTEAFF
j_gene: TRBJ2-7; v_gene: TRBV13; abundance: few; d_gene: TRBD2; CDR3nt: TGTGCCAGCAGCATTAGCGGGAGCAAACCCTACGAGCAGTACTTC; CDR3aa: CASSISGSKPYEQYF
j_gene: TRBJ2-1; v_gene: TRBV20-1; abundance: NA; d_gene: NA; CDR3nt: TGCAGTGCCAAAGAAACGGGAGTGGTCTACAATGAGCAGTTCTTC; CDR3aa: CSAKETGVVYNEQFF
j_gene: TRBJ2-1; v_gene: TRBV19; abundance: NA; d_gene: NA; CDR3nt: TGTGCCAGTAGTACCATCCTTATAAACCCGTCCTACAATGAGCAGTTCTTC; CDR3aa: CASSTILINPSYNEQFF
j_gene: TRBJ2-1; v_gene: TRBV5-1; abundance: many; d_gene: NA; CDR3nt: TGCGCCAGCAGCTTGGTTGGCGGCGGGTACAATGAGCAGTTCTTC; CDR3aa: CASSLVGGGYNEQFF
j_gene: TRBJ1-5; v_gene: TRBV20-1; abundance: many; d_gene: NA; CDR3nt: TGCAGTGCTAGAGATATGGGTTTCAATCAGCCCCAGCATTTT; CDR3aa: CSARDMGFNQPQHF